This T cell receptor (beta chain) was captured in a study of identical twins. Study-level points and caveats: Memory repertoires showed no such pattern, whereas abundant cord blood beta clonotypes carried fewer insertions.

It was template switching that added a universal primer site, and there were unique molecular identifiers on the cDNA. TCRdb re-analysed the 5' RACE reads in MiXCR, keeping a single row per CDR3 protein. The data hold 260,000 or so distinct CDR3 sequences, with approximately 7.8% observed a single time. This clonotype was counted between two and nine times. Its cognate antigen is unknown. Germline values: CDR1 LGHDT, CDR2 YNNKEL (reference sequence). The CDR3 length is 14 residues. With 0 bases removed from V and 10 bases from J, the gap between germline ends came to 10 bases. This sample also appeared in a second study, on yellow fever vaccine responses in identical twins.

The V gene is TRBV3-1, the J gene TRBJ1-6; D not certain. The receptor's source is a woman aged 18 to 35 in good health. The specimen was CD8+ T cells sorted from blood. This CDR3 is CASSQEGVWSPLHF. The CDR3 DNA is TGTGCCAGCAGCCAAGAGGGCGTTTGGTCACCCCTCCACTTT.